Here is one TCR beta chain with its context. Data came from immunoSEQ multiplex PCR; TCRdb stores just in-frame clones and leaves some out. The sample lists a few hundred thousand clones, 90% occurring once. These data originate in a study of blood T cell repertoires in COVID-19. V lost 1 base, J lost 5 bases, and 13 bases lay in between. CDR1 is SGHDT, CDR2 YYEEEE, per germline. CDR3 length equals 15 residues. The chain links TRBV5-6 to TRBJ1-3; D is ambiguous. The TCR was taken from a woman aged 55-70 years with COVID-19, enrolled during active disease. Sequenced material: peripheral blood. This CDR3 is CASSLYREIRNTIYF. The CDR3 bases are TGTGCCAGCAGCTTGTATCGGGAGATTAGAAACACCATATATTTT.